This T cell receptor beta chain was retrieved from a study of T cell responses to AZD1222 COVID-19 vaccine. As concerns this clone: The target antigen is unknown.

The V gene lost 2 bases and the J gene lost 0 bases, with 5 bases spanning the gap. CDR3 length: 15 residues. Germline V lookup: CDR1 MNHEY, CDR2 SMNVEV (reference sequence). Study-wide results and limits: Targeting of unmutated variant regions was reportedly seen in nearly half of spike-specific TCRs. Repertoire samples came only from after the peak T cell response. Among those given AZD1222, only 5 to 7 were seropositive at baseline.

TCRdb's copy holds only in-frame clones and misses some; the assay was immunoSEQ multiplex PCR. The sample has approximately 150,000 clones; 91% are singletons. The sequence was collected from an adult in good health. This chain uses TRBV27 with TRBJ1-6; D gene ambiguous. This sample comprised peripheral blood, obtained on day 0 of AZD1222 vaccination. DNA of the CDR3: TGTGCCAGCAGTTTAAGTAGCTCCTATAATTCACCCCTCCACTTT. It translates to CASSLSSSYNSPLHF.